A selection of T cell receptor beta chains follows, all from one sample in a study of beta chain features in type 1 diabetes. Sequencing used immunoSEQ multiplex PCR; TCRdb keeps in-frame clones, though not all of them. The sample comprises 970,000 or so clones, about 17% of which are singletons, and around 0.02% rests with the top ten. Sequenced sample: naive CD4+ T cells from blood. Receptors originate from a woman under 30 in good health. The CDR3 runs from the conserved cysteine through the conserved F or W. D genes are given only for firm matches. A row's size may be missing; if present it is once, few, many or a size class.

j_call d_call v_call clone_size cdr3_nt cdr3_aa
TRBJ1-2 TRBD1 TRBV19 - TGTGCCAGTAGTACCCGGACAGGGGCGCACTATGGCTACACCTTC CASSTRTGAHYGYTF
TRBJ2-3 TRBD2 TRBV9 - TGTGCCAGCAGCCAGTTGATTGCGGGAGGGTCTGGTACGCAGTATTTT CASSQLIAGGSGTQYF
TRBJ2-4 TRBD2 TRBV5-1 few TGCGCCAGCAGCACCCCCCTACTAGCGGGAAAAAACATTCAGTACTTC CASSTPLLAGKNIQYF
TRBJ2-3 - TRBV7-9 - TGTGCCAGCAGCATACTGGCGGGATCTAGCACAGATACGCAGTATTTT CASSILAGSSTDTQYF
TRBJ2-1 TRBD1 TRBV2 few TGTGCCAGCAGTACCCCCAGGGGGCGAATCGGCAATGAGCAGTTCTTC CASSTPRGRIGNEQFF
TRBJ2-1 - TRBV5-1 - TGCGCCAGCAGCTTGGTTCGGAACTCCTACAATGAGCAGTTCTTC CASSLVRNSYNEQFF
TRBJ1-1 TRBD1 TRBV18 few TGTGCCAGCTCCAGCAGGACAGGGGGATTCACTGAAGCTTTCTTT CASSSRTGGFTEAFF
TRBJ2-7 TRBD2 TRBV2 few TGTGCCAGCAATCAGTTCGGCGGGAGAGCGGCCGAGCAGTACTTC CASNQFGGRAAEQYF
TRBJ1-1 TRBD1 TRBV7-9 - TGTGCCAGCAGCCAGGGACAGGGGAACACTGAAGCTTTCTTT CASSQGQGNTEAFF
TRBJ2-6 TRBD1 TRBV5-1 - TGCGCCAGCAGCTTAGACAGGGGGCGCGTCCTGACTTTC CASSLDRGRVLTF
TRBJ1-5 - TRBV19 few TGTGCCAGTAGTATAGGAGTGAGCAATCAGCCCCAGCATTTT CASSIGVSNQPQHF
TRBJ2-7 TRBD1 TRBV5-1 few TGCGCCAGCAGTCAATTACCGGGACAGGGATTAAGGCAGTACTTC CASSQLPGQGLRQYF
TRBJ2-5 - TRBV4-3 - TGCGCCAGCAGCCAAGTCCGGAGTCGGGAGCCAGAGCCGGAGACCCAGTACTTC CASSQVRSREPEPETQYF
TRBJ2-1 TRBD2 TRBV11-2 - TGTGCCAGCAGCTTAGGACTAGCGGACTACAATGAGCAGTTCTTC CASSLGLADYNEQFF
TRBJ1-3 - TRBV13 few TGTGCCAGCAGCCCAGAAGGCCCGGCGGCCTCGGGAAACACCATATATTTT CASSPEGPAASGNTIYF
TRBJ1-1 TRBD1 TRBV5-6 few TGTGCCAGCAGCTTGTTGACAGGGTACACTGAAGCTTTCTTT CASSLLTGYTEAFF
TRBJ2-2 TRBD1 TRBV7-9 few TGTGCCAGCAGCCTAGGACAGGGCTTGAACACCGGGGAGCTGTTTTTT CASSLGQGLNTGELFF
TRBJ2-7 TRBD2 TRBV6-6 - TGTGCCAGCAGTTACAACGGGAGGGCCCACTACGAGCAGTACTTC CASSYNGRAHYEQYF
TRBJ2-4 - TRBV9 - TGTGCCAGCAGCGCCGAGGGGGACGCCAAAAACATTCAGTACTTC CASSAEGDAKNIQYF
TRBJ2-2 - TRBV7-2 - TGTGCCAGCAGCGCCCTAAGTACCGGGGAGCTGTTTTTT CASSALSTGELFF
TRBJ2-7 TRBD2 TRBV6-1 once TGTGCCAGCAGTGAATATACTAGCGGGAGTTACGAGCAGTACTTC CASSEYTSGSYEQYF
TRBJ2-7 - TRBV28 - TGTGCCAGCAGTTTCCCAGCTGGAGGGGTCTACGAGCAGTACTTC CASSFPAGGVYEQYF
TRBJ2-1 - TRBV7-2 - TGTGCCAGCAGCTTAGCGGAGTCCTACAATGAGCAGTTCTTC CASSLAESYNEQFF
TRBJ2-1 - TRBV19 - TGTGCCAGTAGTATATTGACTAGTATCGATGAGCAGTTCTTC CASSILTSIDEQFF
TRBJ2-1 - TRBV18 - TGTGCCAGCTCACCACCGTCTTTATACAATGAGCAGTTCTTC CASSPPSLYNEQFF
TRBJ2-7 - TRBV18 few TGTGCCAGCTCACCGACAGTATACTACGAGCAGTACTTC CASSPTVYYEQYF
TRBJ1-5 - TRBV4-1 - TGCGCCAGCAGCCAAGGAAGGGGCCCAGATCAGCCCCAGCATTTT CASSQGRGPDQPQHF
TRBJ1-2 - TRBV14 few TGTGCCAGCAGCCCGAGGACAGCTAATGGCTACACCTTC CASSPRTANGYTF
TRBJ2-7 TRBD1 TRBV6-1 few TGTGCCAGCAGCGGGACAGGATACGAGCAGTACTTC CASSGTGYEQYF
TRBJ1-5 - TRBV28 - TGTGCCAGCAGTTTTAGTCCGGGATCATCGCCCCAGCATTTT CASSFSPGSSPQHF
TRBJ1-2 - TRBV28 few TGTGCCAGCAGTTTACCCGGGCGGACTAACTATGGCTACACCTTC CASSLPGRTNYGYTF
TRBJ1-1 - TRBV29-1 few TGCAGCGTTGTGGAACAGGGGAACACTGAAGCTTTCTTT CSVVEQGNTEAFF
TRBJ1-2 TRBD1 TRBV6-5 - TGTGCCAGCACGCAGGGGGGATATGGCTACACCTTC CASTQGGYGYTF